This entry lists 30 T cell receptor beta chains sequenced from one sample in a study of blood T cell repertoires in COVID-19. Clones were sequenced by immunoSEQ multiplex PCR, and TCRdb holds only the in-frame ones, with some missing. Of 250,000 to 300,000 clones in the sample, just under 90% were seen once. Sequenced input: PBMCs or T cells enriched from blood (not recorded which). The origin of the receptors is a woman aged 55 to 70 who had recovered from COVID-19.

A few counts support this clone. The CDR3, as DNA: TGTGCCAGCAGCTTCTTCCAGGGTTTGGTGAACACTGAAGCTTTCTTT. Its protein is CASSFFQGLVNTEAFF. The gene calls are TRBV11-1 and TRBJ1-1; perhaps TRBD1 as D (5 bases). V dropped 3 bases and J dropped 0 bases, with 14 bases sitting between them. Germline loops: CDR1 SGHAT, CDR2 FQDESV (reference sequence). The length of the CDR3 is 16 residues.

The chain recombines TRBV6-5 with TRBJ2-2; perhaps TRBD2 as D (6 bases). CDR3 length: 12 residues. The germline CDR1 and CDR2 sequences are MNHEY and SVGAGI. V shed 6 bases and J shed 10 bases, with 12 bases lying between them. CDR3 protein: CASRRLASELFF. The CDR3 region has the DNA TGTGCCAGCAGGAGGCTAGCGTCGGAGCTGTTTTTT.

This chain joins TRBV19 and TRBJ1-1; TRBD1 matches 9 bases. The CDR3 loop spans 15 amino acids. V shed 2 bases and J 11 bases; nucleotides not matched to a gene: 12. Germline V lookup: CDR1 LNHDA, CDR2 SQIVND (reference sequence). The CDR3 coding sequence is TGTGCCAGTAGTATACTAAAAGGGACAGGGAGGGAGGCTTTCTTT. The encoded protein is CASSILKGTGREAFF.

The CDR3 coding sequence is TGTGCCAGCTCACCCACCCAGGGGTTGAACACTGAAGCTTTCTTT. Residues: CASSPTQGLNTEAFF. The chain combines TRBV18 with TRBJ1-1, with D possibly TRBD1 on 6 matching bases. The germline V gene encodes CDR1 KGHSH and CDR2 LQKENI. This CDR3 is 15 amino acids long. V dropped 3 bases and J dropped 0 bases, with 11 bases sitting between them.

The J gene is TRBJ1-2, the V gene TRBV10-3; D remains ambiguous. The CDR3 is 13 amino acids. In germline, CDR1 is ENHRY, CDR2 SYGVKD. Trimming left V 5 bases short and J 5 bases short, with 12 bases between. CDR3 loop: CAISLEGGYGYTF. The DNA of the CDR3 is TGTGCCATCAGTTTGGAGGGAGGGTATGGCTACACCTTC.

The V gene is TRBV9, the J gene TRBJ1-1; 7 bases line up with TRBD1. Germline V gene data show CDR1 as SGDLS and CDR2 as YYNGEE. V lost 3 bases to trimming and J lost 7 bases; unmatched junction nucleotides: 12. This CDR3 spans 15 amino acids. The CDR3 nucleotides are TGTGCCAGCAGCGCCCTACAGGGGCCAGGGGGTGAAGCTTTCTTT. As protein: CASSALQGPGGEAFF.

The V gene is TRBV5-4, the J gene TRBJ2-2; D uncertain. CDR3 length: 15 residues. Trimming cost V 7 bases and J 0 bases, with 13 bases left between them. Looked up from germline, CDR1 is SGHNT and CDR2 is YYREEE (reference sequence). Here the CDR3 reads CASVNASSNTGELFF. CDR3 sequence (DNA): TGTGCCAGCGTCAATGCGAGTTCGAACACCGGGGAGCTGTTTTTT.

V usage is TRBV6-5 and J usage is TRBJ2-1; tentative D call: TRBD1 (5 bases). The CDR3 runs to 15 residues. The V gene's germline CDR1 is MNHEY and CDR2 SVGAGI. Deletions cut 6 bases from V and 7 bases from J, with 19 bases between. The CDR3 bases are TGTGCCAGCAGCCGCCGACCAGGGTCAGGGAATGAGCAGTTCTTC. This gives the protein CASSRRPGSGNEQFF.

The chain employs TRBV2 and TRBJ2-7; D might be TRBD2 (5 bases). Germline-derived CDR1 and CDR2 are SNHLY and FYNNEI. With 3 bases removed from V and 3 bases from J, the gap between germline ends came to 12 bases. The CDR3 runs to 14 residues. The CDR3 DNA reads TGTGCCAGCAGTGATCGGGGTTTGATCTACGAGCAGTACTTC. It codes for CASSDRGLIYEQYF.

This chain links TRBV28 with TRBJ1-5; 7 bases align to TRBD1. Germline CDR1 reads MDHEN; CDR2 reads SYDVKM. The CDR3 is made up of 15 amino acids. The ends lost 2 bases at V and 3 bases at J; junction bases unmatched: 4. CDR3 sequence: CASSLQGGLNQPQHF. The CDR3 nucleotides are TGTGCCAGCAGTTTACAGGGGGGCCTCAATCAGCCCCAGCATTTT.

CDR3 protein: CASGVGGTGYSPLHF. DNA for the CDR3: TGTGCCAGTGGGGTTGGGGGCACAGGGTATTCACCCCTCCACTTT. V gene TRBV6-5 combines with J gene TRBJ1-6, with D maybe TRBD1 (6 bases). The ends were cut back, 9 bases at V and 8 bases at J, with 20 bases in the middle. The CDR3 extends over 15 amino acids. Germline loops: CDR1 MNHEY, CDR2 SVGAGI.

This clone was detected only a few times. This chain uses TRBV7-9 with TRBJ1-6; D is perhaps TRBD1 (5 bases). CDR1 is SEHNR and CDR2 is FQNEAQ in the germline V gene (reference sequence). This CDR3 spans 14 amino acids. Trimming took off 4 bases at V and 7 bases at J, with 11 bases between the two ends. The CDR3 DNA follows: TGTGCCAGCAGCTCTCAGGGTGGGAATTCACCCCTCCACTTT. Translated: CASSSQGGNSPLHF.

This sequence joins TRBV4-1 and TRBJ1-2; D possibly corresponds to TRBD1 (5 bases). This CDR3 has 14 residues. Germline V gene sequence: CDR1 MGHRA, CDR2 YSYEKL. Trimming removed 4 bases at V and 2 bases at J, with 11 bases between. CDR3 nucleotide sequence: TGCGCCAGCAGCCCGAGGGAGGGGAACTATGGCTACACCTTC. Protein sequence: CASSPREGNYGYTF.

The J gene is TRBJ1-2, the V gene TRBV12-3 or TRBV12-4; unclear D gene. The CDR3 has 13 residues. The V gene lost 3 bases and the J gene lost 2 bases, with 7 bases spanning the gap. The CDR3 here is CASSFPQNYGYTF. The CDR3 DNA is TGTGCCAGCAGTTTCCCACAAAACTATGGCTACACCTTC.

The chain employs TRBV10-1 and TRBJ2-1; 8 nucleotides match TRBD2. The CDR3 spans 16 residues. From germline, CDR1 is WNHNN and CDR2 SYGVQD (reference sequence). J gave up 4 bases and V 2 bases, and 7 bases lay outside the gene matches. The CDR3 loop reads CASSEGPSSGYNEQFF. CDR3 DNA sequence: TGCGCCAGCAGTGAGGGGCCGTCTAGCGGGTACAATGAGCAGTTCTTC.

The DNA of the CDR3 is TGCGCCAGCAGCTTAGGGACAGGGGGGATTAATTCACCCCTCCACTTT. It is translated as CASSLGTGGINSPLHF. V usage is TRBV5-1 and J usage is TRBJ1-6; 11 nucleotides agree with TRBD1. Germline V CDR1 and CDR2: SGHRS, YFSETQ. The CDR3 spans 16 residues. Trimming removed 2 bases from V and 6 bases from J; junction bases left unmatched: 4.

The rearrangement links TRBV12-3 or TRBV12-4 to TRBJ1-1; D is unresolved. The ends were cut back, 5 bases at V and 11 bases at J, with 15 bases in the middle. The CDR3 is 12 residues long. The CDR3 sequence is CASSLYRGMAFF. For the CDR3, the DNA is TGTGCCAGCAGTCTTTATCGGGGTATGGCTTTCTTT.

The CDR3 loop reads CASGAGEWFTEAFF. The CDR3 region has the DNA TGTGCCAGCGGAGCAGGGGAATGGTTCACTGAAGCTTTCTTT. The rearrangement joins TRBV2 to TRBJ1-1, with D possibly TRBD1 on 6 matching bases. The V end was cut by 8 bases, the J end by 4 bases, with 17 bases between. The germline V gene has CDR1 SNHLY and CDR2 FYNNEI. The CDR3 consists of 14 residues.

J is TRBJ1-1 and V is TRBV11-2, with 10 bases lining up with TRBD1. CDR3 size: 13 residues. Germline lookup yields CDR1 SGHAT and CDR2 FQNNGV. V shed 3 bases, J shed 10 bases, and the junction held 5 bases outside the gene matches. The CDR3 here is CASSFPGQGRAFF. The CDR3 DNA reads TGTGCCAGCAGCTTTCCGGGACAGGGGAGAGCTTTCTTT.

The rearrangement uses TRBV27 and TRBJ1-5; TRBD1 aligns across 7 bases. The CDR3 runs 14 residues. Germline-derived CDR1 and CDR2 are MNHEY and SMNVEV (reference sequence). The V gene end was trimmed by 8 bases and the J gene end by 1 base; junction bases not matched to a gene: 5. The CDR3 DNA is TGTGCCAGCGGGACCAGGGGGAGCAATCAGCCCCAGCATTTT. Residues: CASGTRGSNQPQHF.

The gene calls are TRBV5-3 and TRBJ2-7; weak D call: TRBD2 (5 bases). TRBV5-3 is labeled an ORF, and its function is uncertain. Trimming shortened V by 4 bases and J by 0 bases, and 20 bases separated the two germline ends. The CDR3 loop spans 17 amino acids. This chain's CDR3 is CARSTTLSGESSYEQYF. The CDR3 bases are TGTGCCAGAAGCACAACGTTAAGCGGTGAAAGCTCCTACGAGCAGTACTTC.

The chain uses TRBV7-8 and TRBJ2-7; TRBD2 matches at 7 bases. Germline-derived CDR1 and CDR2 are SGHVS and FQNEAQ. CDR3 length: 17 amino acids. Trimming at V came to 5 bases and at J to 1 base, leaving 14 bases not matched to a gene. CDR3: CASSPRWMGLRSYEQYF. In DNA form, the CDR3 reads TGTGCCAGCAGCCCTCGATGGATGGGACTACGTTCCTACGAGCAGTACTTC.

This chain connects TRBV5-4 to TRBJ1-6; 7 bases are a match to TRBD1. The CDR3 runs to 14 residues. Per the germline V gene, CDR1 is SGHNT and CDR2 is YYREEE (reference sequence). Germline trimming cut 8 bases from V and 8 bases from J; bases unmatched to any gene: 10. CDR3: CASRDRASDSPLHF. The CDR3 DNA sequence: TGTGCCAGTCGGGACAGAGCTAGTGATTCACCCCTCCACTTT.

The CDR3 protein is CASSLDSNQPQHF. In DNA, the CDR3 is TGCGCCAGCAGCCTAGACTCAAATCAGCCCCAGCATTTT. This chain uses TRBV5-1 with TRBJ1-5; the D is unclear. CDR1 SGHRS and CDR2 YFSETQ come from the germline V gene. The CDR3 sequence is 13 residues long. Deletions cut 4 bases from V and 4 bases from J, with 9 bases between.

This chain uses TRBV27 with TRBJ1-2; D not certain. Trimming removed 6 bases at V and 2 bases at J, with 13 bases between. Germline V lookup: CDR1 MNHEY, CDR2 SMNVEV (reference sequence). This CDR3 has 14 amino acids. The CDR3 DNA sequence: TGTGCCAGCAGGACTTCAGGAGGAAACTATGGCTACACCTTC. Its protein product is CASRTSGGNYGYTF.

The genes are TRBV4-1 and TRBJ1-6; no definite D call. Germline V CDR1 and CDR2: MGHRA, YSYEKL. Trimming stripped 2 bases from V and 9 bases from J, with 14 bases between. The CDR3 spans 15 residues. The CDR3 DNA reads as TGCGCCAGCAGCCAATTGTTAGAAGGAGGTTCACCCCTCCACTTT. Translating gives CASSQLLEGGSPLHF.

CDR3 amino acids: CASSKGYHTGELFF. The DNA for the CDR3 is TGTGCCAGCAGCAAAGGCTACCACACCGGGGAGCTGTTTTTT. The chain combines TRBV21-1 with TRBJ2-2; the DNA was not compared with TRBD2, the D call given in the table. TRBV21-1 is termed a pseudogene. The CDR3 totals 14 residues.

This chain uses TRBV2 with TRBJ1-5, with TRBD1 as a possible D gene (5 bases). The CDR3 spans 13 residues. Per germline, CDR1 SNHLY and CDR2 FYNNEI. V dropped 6 bases and J dropped 1 base, with 7 bases sitting between them. CDR3 in amino acids: CASRYRSNQPQHF. The CDR3, as DNA: TGTGCCAGCAGGTACAGGAGCAATCAGCCCCAGCATTTT.

This sequence joins TRBV7-3 and TRBJ1-1; D might be TRBD1 (6 bases). Trimming shortened V by 5 bases and J by 0 bases, and 13 bases separated the two germline ends. This CDR3 is built from 15 residues. CDR1 is SGHTA, CDR2 FQGTGA, per germline. The CDR3 nucleotides are TGTGCCAGCAGCCCCCAGGGGCGCGTGAACACTGAAGCTTTCTTT. It specifies CASSPQGRVNTEAFF. The full variable domain, with the rest looked up from reference TRBV7-3 and TRBJ1-1, is GAGVSQTPSNKVTEKGKYVELRCDPISGHTALYWYRQSLGQGPEFLIYFQGTGAADDSGLPNDRFFAVRPEGSVSTLKIQRTERGDSAVYLCASSPQGRVNTEAFFGQGTRLTVV.

The J gene is TRBJ2-1, the V gene TRBV19; weak D call: TRBD2 (6 bases). Trimming removed 3 bases at V and 10 bases at J, with 16 bases between. The CDR3 runs to 14 residues. CDR1 and CDR2 from the germline V gene are LNHDA and SQIVND (reference sequence). CDR3 bases: TGTGCCAGTAGTATTACGGCGGGATTCATAGAGCAGTTCTTC. This codes for CASSITAGFIEQFF.